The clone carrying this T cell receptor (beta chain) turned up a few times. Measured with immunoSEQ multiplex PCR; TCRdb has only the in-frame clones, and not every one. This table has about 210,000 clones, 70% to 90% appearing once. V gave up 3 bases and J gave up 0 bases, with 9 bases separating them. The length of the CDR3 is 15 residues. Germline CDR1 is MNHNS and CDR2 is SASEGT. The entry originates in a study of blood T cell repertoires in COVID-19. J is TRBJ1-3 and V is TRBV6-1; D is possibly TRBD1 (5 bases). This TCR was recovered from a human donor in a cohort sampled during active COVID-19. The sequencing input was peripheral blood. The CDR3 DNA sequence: TGTGCCAGCAGTGACGGGGGAGGCTCTGGAAACACCATATATTTT. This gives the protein CASSDGGGSGNTIYF.